The clone carrying this TCR beta chain was detected a few times. Antigen: not known. The sample is drawn from a study of response to subunit inactivated influenza vaccine. MiXCR, run by TCRdb on the RT-PCR reads, gives a single entry per CDR3 protein. This table holds about half a million distinct CDR3 sequences, 9.5% to 12% found once. Study-wide results and limits: After each seasonal influenza vaccination, few new T cells are recruited, the authors suggested.

Trimming removed 7 bases from V and 4 bases from J; junction bases left unmatched: 19. The CDR3 runs 18 residues. Germline CDR1 and CDR2: MNHNS and SASEGT. The TCR was taken from a man aged 45-65 years who received an inactivated influenza vaccine. Source: PBMCs from blood, taken about 40 days after vaccination. The rearrangement links TRBV6-1 to TRBJ2-3, with TRBD2 identical over 8 bases. The CDR3 spells CASNPGGRAIWSADTQYF. CDR3 sequence (DNA): TGTGCCAGCAATCCGGGGGGGAGGGCCATCTGGTCAGCAGATACGCAGTATTTT.